The present T cell receptor beta chain was sequenced within a study of T cells in Graves' hyperthyroidism and ophthalmopathy. Study-wide points: Ophthalmopathy and stable hyperthyroidism were told apart by a 13 V-J model. Blood also contained most expanded thyroid clonotypes above 0.001.

No progression to ophthalmopathy during 18 months of follow-up defined stable disease. Pregnant or lactating patients were excluded, as were those with uncontrolled infection or other autoimmune disease. The V end was cut by 5 bases, the J end by 3 bases, with 5 bases between. Germline CDR1 is SGHVS and CDR2 is FNYEAQ. This CDR3 contains 11 residues. Amplification targeted TCR beta CDR3 regions from RNA transcripts. In the first-round RT-PCR of the TCR CDR3, the HTBI primer set was used. Each CDR3 protein is one row after TCRdb ran MiXCR on the multiplex PCR reads. The profile shows some 600,000 distinct CDR3 sequences, approximately 44% of them singletons. This clonotype was counted between two and nine times. What it recognizes is unknown.

The chain is built from TRBV7-6 and TRBJ2-7; no clear D gene. The sequence was collected from a woman younger than 30 with Graves' hyperthyroidism. The specimen sequenced was peripheral blood or thyroid tissue (not recorded which). This CDR3 is CASSHHYEQYF. The DNA of the CDR3 is TGTGCCAGCAGCCATCACTACGAGCAGTACTTC.